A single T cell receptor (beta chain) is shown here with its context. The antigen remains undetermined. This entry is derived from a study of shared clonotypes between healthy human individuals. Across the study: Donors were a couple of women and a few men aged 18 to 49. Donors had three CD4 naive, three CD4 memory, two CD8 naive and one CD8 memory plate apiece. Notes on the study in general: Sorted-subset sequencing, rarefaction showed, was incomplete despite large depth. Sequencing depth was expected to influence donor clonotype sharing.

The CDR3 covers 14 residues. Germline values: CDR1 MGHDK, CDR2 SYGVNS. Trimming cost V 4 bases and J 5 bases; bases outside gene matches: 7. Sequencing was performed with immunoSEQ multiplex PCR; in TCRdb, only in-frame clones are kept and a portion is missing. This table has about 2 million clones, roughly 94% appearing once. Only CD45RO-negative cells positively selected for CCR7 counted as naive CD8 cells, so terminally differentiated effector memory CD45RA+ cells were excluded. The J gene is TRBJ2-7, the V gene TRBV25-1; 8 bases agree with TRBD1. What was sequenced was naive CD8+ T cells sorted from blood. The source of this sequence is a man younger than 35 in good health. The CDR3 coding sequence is TGTGCCAGCAGTGTCCCCGGACAGGGCCACGAGCAGTACTTC. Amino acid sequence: CASSVPGQGHEQYF.